This TCR beta chain originates from a study of shared clonotypes between healthy human individuals. None of the donors, who were healthy HIV-negative adults, had recently had acute infections or vaccinations. At deep level, the assay was performed. Under the authors' procedure: ImmunoSEQ supplied junction-only sequences lacking quality scores, so filtering was different. The table came from immunoSEQ multiplex PCR; TCRdb's copy has only in-frame clones and leaves some out. The DNA gave D and trimming, while V, J and clone size come from that table. Of roughly 640,000 clones detected, less than 85% appear once; the ten largest clones hold 1.5% to 2%. On this clone: Its antigen is as yet unknown.

General study findings and limits: Clonotypes shared by all four sorted-subset donors had higher generation probabilities than non-shared clonotypes.

The TCR comes from a woman aged 25 to 39 in good health. The sample consisted of memory CD4+ T cells sorted from blood. Described subset: CD45RA-negative fraction.

This CDR3 is CASSATGQNYGYTF. The CDR3 DNA is TGTGCCAGCTCAGCTACGGGACAGAACTATGGCTACACCTTC. The chain joins TRBV18 to TRBJ1-2; TRBD1 matches at 7 bases. The CDR3 sequence is 14 residues long. V was pared by 5 bases and J by 2 bases, with 5 bases of the junction left unmatched. CDR1 KGHSH and CDR2 LQKENI come from the germline V gene.